A selection of T cell receptor beta chains follows, all from one sample in a study of blood T cell repertoires in COVID-19. The protocol was immunoSEQ multiplex PCR, while the TCRdb copy is restricted to in-frame clones and leaves out a portion. The sample has around 130,000 clones; roughly 90% are singletons. The sample was PBMCs or T cells enriched from blood (not recorded which). Receptors originate from a woman aged 45-65 years who had recovered from COVID-19. Both conserved end residues are part of each CDR3. Each record gives: clone size, J gene, V gene, CDR3 length, D gene, CDR3 protein, CDR3 DNA. The D gene is left open where the match is weak. The size field is filled for only some rows; it gives once, few, many or a size class.

clone size: .; J gene: TRBJ2-2; V gene: TRBV9; CDR3 length: 16; D gene: .; CDR3 protein: CASSPSGTLDTGELFF; CDR3 DNA: TGTGCCAGCAGCCCTAGTGGAACGCTTGACACCGGGGAGCTGTTTTTT
clone size: .; J gene: TRBJ2-5; V gene: TRBV19; CDR3 length: 15; D gene: .; CDR3 protein: CASSKALANQETQYF; CDR3 DNA: TGTGCCAGTAGTAAGGCGTTAGCGAATCAAGAGACCCAGTACTTC
clone size: .; J gene: TRBJ1-2; V gene: TRBV7-6; CDR3 length: 13; D gene: .; CDR3 protein: CASSLGEGFGYTF; CDR3 DNA: TGTGCCAGCAGCTTAGGTGAGGGTTTCGGCTACACCTTC
clone size: once; J gene: TRBJ1-1; V gene: TRBV19; CDR3 length: 14; D gene: TRBD1; CDR3 protein: CASSARRGHTEAFF; CDR3 DNA: TGTGCCAGTAGTGCACGAAGGGGGCACACTGAAGCTTTCTTT
clone size: .; J gene: TRBJ2-1; V gene: TRBV4-1; CDR3 length: 21; D gene: TRBD2; CDR3 protein: CASSQDSVRGLAGGPVFEQFF; CDR3 DNA: TGCGCCAGCAGCCAAGATTCGGTTCGTGGACTAGCGGGGGGGCCGGTATTCGAGCAGTTCTTC
clone size: .; J gene: TRBJ2-3; V gene: TRBV29-1; CDR3 length: 13; D gene: .; CDR3 protein: CSAPWQGTDTQYF; CDR3 DNA: TGCAGCGCTCCCTGGCAGGGCACAGATACGCAGTATTTT
clone size: .; J gene: TRBJ2-3; V gene: TRBV4-1; CDR3 length: 14; D gene: .; CDR3 protein: CASSQVAVTDTQYF; CDR3 DNA: TGCGCCAGCAGCCAAGTGGCAGTCACAGATACGCAGTATTTT
clone size: few; J gene: TRBJ1-3; V gene: TRBV10-2; CDR3 length: 15; D gene: .; CDR3 protein: CASRTSGGSGNTIYF; CDR3 DNA: TGCGCCAGCAGGACCAGTGGGGGGTCTGGAAACACCATATATTTT
clone size: .; J gene: TRBJ2-1; V gene: TRBV5-5; CDR3 length: 14; D gene: TRBD2; CDR3 protein: CASSPGTSGYEQFF; CDR3 DNA: TGTGCCAGCAGCCCGGGGACTAGCGGCTATGAGCAGTTCTTC
clone size: .; J gene: TRBJ1-2; V gene: TRBV19; CDR3 length: 13; D gene: TRBD1; CDR3 protein: CASSTTGGSGYTF; CDR3 DNA: TGTGCCAGTAGTACTACAGGGGGCTCTGGCTACACCTTC
clone size: .; J gene: TRBJ2-5; V gene: TRBV6-5; CDR3 length: 14; D gene: .; CDR3 protein: CASSYSPIQETQYF; CDR3 DNA: TGTGCCAGCAGTTACTCCCCTATTCAAGAGACCCAGTACTTC
clone size: once; J gene: TRBJ1-2; V gene: TRBV25-1; CDR3 length: 14; D gene: TRBD1; CDR3 protein: CASSESGTDDGYTF; CDR3 DNA: TGTGCCAGCAGTGAATCAGGGACAGACGATGGCTACACCTTC
clone size: .; J gene: TRBJ2-7; V gene: TRBV3-1/TRBV3-2; CDR3 length: 16; D gene: .; CDR3 protein: CASSQVAGLGADEQYF; CDR3 DNA: TGTGCCAGCAGCCAAGTGGCAGGCCTAGGGGCCGACGAGCAGTACTTC
clone size: .; J gene: TRBJ2-7; V gene: TRBV7-2; CDR3 length: 11; D gene: .; CDR3 protein: CASSSFYEQYF; CDR3 DNA: TGTGCCAGCAGCTCCTTTTACGAGCAGTACTTC
clone size: .; J gene: TRBJ1-2; V gene: TRBV25-1; CDR3 length: 13; D gene: .; CDR3 protein: CASSLNSLYGYTF; CDR3 DNA: TGTGCCAGCAGTCTTAACAGCCTCTATGGCTACACCTTC
clone size: .; J gene: TRBJ1-3; V gene: TRBV18; CDR3 length: 17; D gene: .; CDR3 protein: CASSPGYTGTTGNTIYF; CDR3 DNA: TGTGCCAGCTCACCGGGGTACACCGGGACAACTGGAAACACCATATATTTT
clone size: .; J gene: TRBJ1-6; V gene: TRBV27; CDR3 length: 17; D gene: TRBD1; CDR3 protein: CAGEGTGDSSYNSPLHF; CDR3 DNA: TGTGCCGGGGAAGGAACAGGGGATAGCTCCTATAATTCACCCCTCCACTTT
clone size: .; J gene: TRBJ2-3; V gene: TRBV7-8; CDR3 length: 15; D gene: TRBD2; CDR3 protein: CASSPRGRGTDTQYF; CDR3 DNA: TGTGCCAGCAGCCCTCGGGGGAGGGGCACAGATACGCAGTATTTT
clone size: .; J gene: TRBJ2-1; V gene: TRBV29-1; CDR3 length: 14; D gene: .; CDR3 protein: CSAIRLVPGNEQFF; CDR3 DNA: TGCAGCGCCATCAGACTCGTCCCTGGGAATGAGCAGTTCTTC
clone size: once; J gene: TRBJ1-1; V gene: TRBV30; CDR3 length: 13; D gene: .; CDR3 protein: CAWSATVNTEAFF; CDR3 DNA: TGTGCCTGGAGTGCGACAGTGAACACTGAAGCTTTCTTT
clone size: .; J gene: TRBJ1-3; V gene: TRBV11-1; CDR3 length: 16; D gene: TRBD1; CDR3 protein: CASSNTGTASGNTIYF; CDR3 DNA: TGTGCCAGCAGCAACACCGGGACAGCCTCTGGAAACACCATATATTTT
clone size: .; J gene: TRBJ1-6; V gene: TRBV7-3; CDR3 length: 13; D gene: .; CDR3 protein: CASSEDMRSPLHF; CDR3 DNA: TGTGCCAGCAGCGAGGACATGCGTTCACCCCTCCACTTT
clone size: .; J gene: TRBJ2-5; V gene: TRBV18; CDR3 length: 13; D gene: .; CDR3 protein: CASSPPVGETQYF; CDR3 DNA: TGTGCCAGCTCACCACCTGTCGGGGAGACCCAGTACTTC
clone size: .; J gene: TRBJ1-2; V gene: TRBV2; CDR3 length: 13; D gene: TRBD1; CDR3 protein: CASRGTGGYGYTF; CDR3 DNA: TGTGCCAGCAGGGGGACAGGGGGCTATGGCTACACCTTC
clone size: .; J gene: TRBJ2-3; V gene: TRBV9; CDR3 length: 16; D gene: TRBD2; CDR3 protein: CASSVRGDPGTDTQYF; CDR3 DNA: TGTGCCAGCAGCGTACGGGGGGACCCGGGGACAGATACGCAGTATTTT
clone size: .; J gene: TRBJ2-5; V gene: TRBV10-3; CDR3 length: 15; D gene: .; CDR3 protein: CAISGTGGPAETQYF; CDR3 DNA: TGTGCCATCAGTGGTACCGGGGGGCCCGCGGAGACCCAGTACTTC
clone size: .; J gene: TRBJ1-5; V gene: TRBV3-1/TRBV3-2; CDR3 length: 14; D gene: .; CDR3 protein: CASSPGEGNQPQHF; CDR3 DNA: TGTGCCAGCAGCCCAGGGGAAGGCAATCAGCCCCAGCATTTT
clone size: .; J gene: TRBJ1-6; V gene: TRBV5-1; CDR3 length: 15; D gene: TRBD1; CDR3 protein: CASSYQTGQDSPLHF; CDR3 DNA: TGCGCCAGCAGCTACCAGACAGGGCAGGATTCACCCCTCCACTTT
clone size: .; J gene: TRBJ1-1; V gene: TRBV11-2; CDR3 length: 13; D gene: TRBD1; CDR3 protein: CASRTRQGSVAFF; CDR3 DNA: TGTGCCAGCAGGACAAGACAGGGAAGTGTGGCTTTCTTT
clone size: .; J gene: TRBJ1-2; V gene: TRBV5-8; CDR3 length: 13; D gene: .; CDR3 protein: CASSPVGENGYTF; CDR3 DNA: TGTGCCAGCAGCCCGGTTGGGGAGAATGGCTACACCTTC
clone size: .; J gene: TRBJ2-3; V gene: TRBV19; CDR3 length: 12; D gene: TRBD1; CDR3 protein: CASRSGGDTQYF; CDR3 DNA: TGTGCCAGTAGGTCAGGGGGAGATACGCAGTATTTT
clone size: .; J gene: TRBJ2-7; V gene: TRBV4-1; CDR3 length: 17; D gene: TRBD1; CDR3 protein: CASSQGAPGQDLYEQYF; CDR3 DNA: TGCGCCAGCAGCCAAGGGGCCCCGGGACAGGACCTCTACGAGCAGTACTTC
clone size: .; J gene: TRBJ1-5; V gene: TRBV19; CDR3 length: 16; D gene: TRBD1; CDR3 protein: CASSISPTGSNQPQHF; CDR3 DNA: TGTGCCAGTAGTATATCCCCGACAGGGAGCAATCAGCCCCAGCATTTT
clone size: .; J gene: TRBJ2-3; V gene: TRBV12-3/TRBV12-4; CDR3 length: 13; D gene: .; CDR3 protein: CASSLGDTDTQYF; CDR3 DNA: TGTGCCAGCAGTTTAGGAGACACAGATACGCAGTATTTT
clone size: .; J gene: TRBJ2-7; V gene: TRBV11-2; CDR3 length: 15; D gene: .; CDR3 protein: CASSPWSQTLYEQYF; CDR3 DNA: TGTGCCAGCAGCCCCTGGTCCCAGACACTCTACGAGCAGTACTTC
clone size: .; J gene: TRBJ1-3; V gene: TRBV4-1; CDR3 length: 14; D gene: .; CDR3 protein: CASSLPQGGNTIYF; CDR3 DNA: TGCGCCAGCAGCCTACCCCAGGGGGGAAACACCATATATTTT
clone size: .; J gene: TRBJ2-2; V gene: TRBV6-5; CDR3 length: 14; D gene: .; CDR3 protein: CASNWGPNTGELFF; CDR3 DNA: TGTGCCAGCAATTGGGGGCCGAACACCGGGGAGCTGTTTTTT
clone size: .; J gene: TRBJ1-6; V gene: TRBV4-2; CDR3 length: 18; D gene: TRBD1; CDR3 protein: CASSQDLGQGRNNSPLHF; CDR3 DNA: TGTGCCAGCAGCCAAGATCTAGGACAGGGGCGCAATAATTCACCCCTCCACTTT
clone size: .; J gene: TRBJ2-5; V gene: TRBV18; CDR3 length: 16; D gene: .; CDR3 protein: CASSPIAGQFAETQYF; CDR3 DNA: TGTGCCAGCTCACCAATCGCAGGACAGTTTGCAGAGACCCAGTACTTC
clone size: .; J gene: TRBJ2-3; V gene: TRBV11-3; CDR3 length: 16; D gene: .; CDR3 protein: CASSLDGSGGTDTQYF; CDR3 DNA: TGTGCCAGCAGCTTAGATGGTAGCGGAGGCACAGATACGCAGTATTTT